The entry below gives a single TCR beta chain sequence along with its context. TCRdb keeps only in-frame clones here, not all; method: immunoSEQ multiplex PCR. The data hold tens of thousands of clones, with 65% to 80% observed a single time. The data originate from a study of blood T cell repertoires in COVID-19. Study overall: Sample material is recorded as cDNA or gDNA derived from T cells, B-cell-depleted T cells, or PBMCs.

CDR1 is MGHDK, CDR2 SYGVNS, per germline. With 1 base removed from V and 4 bases from J, the gap between germline ends came to 13 bases. CDR3 length equals 15 residues. The chain links TRBV25-1 to TRBJ1-2; D remains unclear. The sequenced sample consisted of peripheral blood. This clonotype was sampled from a man aged 55-75 years with acute or convalescent COVID-19. CDR3 coding DNA: TGTGCCAGCAGTGAATCGACTCTTCGGGGCTATGGCTACACCTTC. Translation: CASSESTLRGYGYTF.